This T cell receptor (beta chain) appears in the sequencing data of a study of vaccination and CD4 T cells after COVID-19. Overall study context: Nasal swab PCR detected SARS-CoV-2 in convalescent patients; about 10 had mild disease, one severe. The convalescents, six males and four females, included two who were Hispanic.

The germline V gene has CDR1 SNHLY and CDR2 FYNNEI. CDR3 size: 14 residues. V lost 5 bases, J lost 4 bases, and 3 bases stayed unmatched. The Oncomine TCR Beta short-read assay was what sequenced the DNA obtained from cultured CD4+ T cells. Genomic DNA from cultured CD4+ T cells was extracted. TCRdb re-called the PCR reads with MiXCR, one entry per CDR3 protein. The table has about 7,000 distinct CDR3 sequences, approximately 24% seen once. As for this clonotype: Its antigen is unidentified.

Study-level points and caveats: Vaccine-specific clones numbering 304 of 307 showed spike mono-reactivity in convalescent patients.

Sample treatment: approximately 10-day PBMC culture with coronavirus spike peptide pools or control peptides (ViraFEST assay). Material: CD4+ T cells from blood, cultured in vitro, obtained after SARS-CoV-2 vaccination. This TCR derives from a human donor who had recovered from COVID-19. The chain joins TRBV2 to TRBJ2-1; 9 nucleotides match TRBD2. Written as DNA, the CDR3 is TGTGCCAGCAGTCGGGCGGGGGGGTACAATGAGCAGTTCTTC. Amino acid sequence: CASSRAGGYNEQFF. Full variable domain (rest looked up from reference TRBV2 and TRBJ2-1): EPEVTQTPSHQVTQMGQEVILRCVPISNHLYFYWYRQILGQKVEFLVSFYNNEISEKSEIFDDQFSVERPDGSNFTLKIRSTKLEDSAMYFCASSRAGGYNEQFFGPGTRLTVL.